This T cell receptor beta chain was retrieved from a study of T cell responses to AZD1222 COVID-19 vaccine. Whole-study findings and limits: Spike regions recognized by vaccine-associated CD4 TCRs spanned the protein, led by 160-218 and 743-854.

This clone showed up just once. The antigen remains unidentified. CDR1 is ENHRY and CDR2 is SYGVKD in the germline V gene. The V gene lost 0 bases and the J gene lost 6 bases, with 8 bases spanning the gap. The length of the CDR3 is 13 residues. TCRdb's copy holds only in-frame clones and misses some; the assay was immunoSEQ multiplex PCR. The sample contains about 170,000 clones, 90% of which appear only once. V gene TRBV10-3 combines with J gene TRBJ1-1; TRBD1 is a possible D gene (6 bases). Sample: peripheral blood, taken on day 0 of AZD1222 vaccination. The TCR sequence derives from an adult in good health. CDR3 bases: TGTGCCATCAGTGAGTCGGGGGGCCCTGAAGCTTTCTTT. Amino acid sequence: CAISESGGPEAFF.